This T cell receptor (beta chain) was captured in a study of CD8 T cells in Susac syndrome. Sequencing of TCR beta was performed on blood CD8+ T cells and on blood CD4+ T cells. Healthy donors served as age- and sex-matched controls. With random hexamers, reverse transcription was performed on about 0.5 to 1 ug of RNA. With immunoSEQ multiplex PCR, TCR beta CDR3 was amplified across 54 Vbeta and 13 Jbeta. TCRdb re-called the immunoSEQ multiplex PCR reads through MiXCR, storing one row per CDR3 protein. The sample carries roughly 200,000 distinct CDR3 sequences, approximately 94% recorded once. CDR1 is MNHEY and CDR2 is SMNVEV in the germline V gene (reference sequence). CDR3 length equals 14 residues. The ends lost 7 bases at V and 10 bases at J; junction bases unmatched: 7.

The chain links TRBV27 to TRBJ2-1; TRBD2 agrees at 13 bases. This clonotype originated in a human donor in good health. Sequencing was performed on CD4+ T cells from PBMCs. The CDR3 DNA reads as TGTGCCAGCAAAGGACTAGCGGGAGTTGGGGAGCAGTTCTTC. Encoded protein: CASKGLAGVGEQFF.